This T cell receptor (beta chain) originates from a study of T cells after yellow fever vaccination. The CDR3 length is 14 residues. Between the trimmed V and J ends, which lost 6 bases and 1 base, there was a span of 11 bases. This clonotype was seen more than once but under ten times. Template switching with 5'RACE generated the TCR cDNA and added a universal primer site and UMIs. TCRdb reprocessed the 5' RACE reads via MiXCR and lists one record per CDR3 protein. The sample consists of some 390,000 distinct CDR3 sequences, 6.2% of them appearing once. The starting material was PBMCs, obtained 5 days after the yellow fever booster vaccination. The J gene is TRBJ2-3, the V gene TRBV12-3 or TRBV12-4; D is possibly TRBD1 (6 bases). The sequence derives from a man aged 25 to 40 who received the YFV17D yellow fever vaccine. Written as DNA, the CDR3 is TGTGCCAGCAGGGGAGCAGGGGGCACAGATACGCAGTATTTT. Its protein is CASRGAGGTDTQYF.